This T cell receptor (beta chain) appears in the sequencing data of a study of blood T cell repertoires in COVID-19. Study background: COVID-19 samples, acute and convalescent, were from the United States, Italy and Spain. Sample material is recorded as cDNA or gDNA derived from T cells, B-cell-depleted T cells, or PBMCs.

Per the original data handling: Cell counts per sample came from amplifying reference gene primers. Method: immunoSEQ multiplex PCR; TCRdb's copy keeps in-frame clones and lacks some. That table supplies the V and J calls and clone size; D and trimming were determined from the DNA. The repertoire includes about 140,000 clones, 65% to 85% of them detected once, and 3.5% to 4.5% sits in the top ten. Germline CDR1 and CDR2: MDHEN and SYDVKM. The CDR3 spans 15 residues. The V and J ends lost 5 bases and 2 bases, in that order; junction bases with no gene match: 4. The chain combines TRBV28 with TRBJ1-3, with 9 bases lining up with TRBD1. This clonotype was sampled from a woman aged 60-70 years with acute or convalescent COVID-19. Sequencing input: peripheral blood. CDR3 sequence (DNA): TGTGCCAGCAGTCGGACAGGGGTTACTGGAAACACCATATATTTT. Translating gives CASSRTGVTGNTIYF.